One sample yielded the 2 T cell receptor beta chains listed below, sequenced in a study of beta chain features in type 1 diabetes. The investigators reverse transcribed all of the isolated RNA, so they sequenced expressed TCRB transcripts. Here immunoSEQ multiplex PCR was the method, and the copy in TCRdb shows in-frame clones only, minus some. The repertoire consists of about 410,000 clones, with roughly 14% occurring once and the leading ten covering 0.035% to 0.045%. Sequences were obtained from naive CD4+ T cells from blood. Source of these receptors: a man aged 25-40 years in good health.

The V gene is TRBV7-2, the J gene TRBJ1-2; 7 bases are shared with TRBD1. The germline V gene has CDR1 SGHTA and CDR2 FQGNSA. With V trimmed by 5 bases and J by 3 bases, 6 bases remained unmatched. This CDR3 has 14 residues. DNA for the CDR3: TGTGCCAGCAGCCGGACAGGAATGGACTATGGCTACACCTTC. Its protein product is CASSRTGMDYGYTF.

DNA of the CDR3: TGTGCCAGCAGCGCCCTCCCTAACTACGAGCAGTACTTC. As protein: CASSALPNYEQYF. This chain links TRBV9 with TRBJ2-7; no clear D. Trimming stripped 3 bases from V and 3 bases from J, with 10 bases between. The CDR3 spans 13 residues. CDR1 and CDR2 from the germline V gene are SGDLS and YYNGEE.